This T cell receptor (beta chain) was captured in a study of identical twins. General study points: Fewer insertions marked abundant cord blood beta clonotypes; young adult naive trended weakly, memory not at all. Rather than following the same donors, the conclusions depended on cross-sectional statistical analysis. Sharing of beta out-of-frame sequences by twins showed a weaker excess.

This CDR3 contains 15 residues. Per the germline V gene, CDR1 is LGHDT and CDR2 is YNNKEL (reference sequence). V dropped 3 bases and J dropped 3 bases, with 12 bases sitting between them. A remark on this clonotype: No antigen is known for it.

Each cDNA held unique molecular identifiers, and template switching gave it a universal primer site. TCRdb passed the 5' RACE reads through MiXCR, listing each CDR3 protein once. The sample has a few hundred thousand distinct CDR3 sequences, roughly an eighth seen once. The same specimen was also included in a second study, on yellow fever vaccine responses in identical twins.

This rearrangement joins TRBV3-1 to TRBJ1-3; D gene uncertain. The sample comprised CD4+ T cells sorted from blood. The source of this sequence is a woman aged 18 to 35 in good health. The chain's CDR3 is CASSQGRYDGNTIYF. CDR3 bases: TGTGCCAGCAGCCAGGGCAGGTACGATGGAAACACCATATATTTT.